This T cell receptor (beta chain) was sequenced during a study of blood T cell repertoires in COVID-19. Here immunoSEQ multiplex PCR was the method, and the copy in TCRdb shows in-frame clones only, minus some. The sample lists some 290,000 clones, approximately 91% occurring once. This CDR3 spans 15 amino acids. CDR1 and CDR2 from the germline V gene are KGHDR and SFDVKD. The V gene end was trimmed by 5 bases and the J gene end by 5 bases; junction bases not matched to a gene: 8. Adults between roughly 18 and 90 years of age took part from 24 US areas. Participants' own reports of clinical history determined their cohort assignment. In the 2 weeks before study entry, exposed participants met a COVID-19 case, which was PCR-confirmed or clinician-diagnosed.

This chain uses TRBV24-1 with TRBJ2-5, with 9 bases fitting TRBD2. The TCR was taken from a woman in her thirties who had been exposed to COVID-19. The sequencing sample was made of PBMCs or T cells enriched from blood (not recorded which). In DNA, the CDR3 is TGTGCCACCAGTGGAGGCGGGGGGGCTGGGGAGACCCAGTACTTC. It specifies CATSGGGGAGETQYF.